A selection of T cell receptor beta chains follows, all from one sample in a study of T cell responses to AZD1222 COVID-19 vaccine. Clones were read by immunoSEQ multiplex PCR, and TCRdb kept only the in-frame ones, dropping some. This sample yields around 150,000 clones, of which roughly 85% are seen a single time; 7.9% belongs to the top ten. The source material was peripheral blood, sampled 28 days after the second dose of the MenACWY control vaccine. The receptors were gathered from an adult who received the MenACWY meningococcal vaccine as a control. The CDR3 runs from the conserved cysteine through the conserved F or W. The order of the fields is clone size, V gene, J gene, D gene, CDR3 DNA, CDR3 protein. A D gene is named only where the DNA matches it firmly. A clone size is listed for some rows: how often the clone was seen (once, few, many), or a class if it is expanded.

NA	TRBV11-2	TRBJ2-5	NA	TGTGCCAGCAGCTTACTCAGCAGGGTGGAAGAGACCCAGTACTTC	CASSLLSRVEETQYF
NA	TRBV10-3	TRBJ1-1	NA	TGTGCCATCAGAGTTGGGGGAACTGAGAACACTGAAGCTTTCTTT	CAIRVGGTENTEAFF
NA	TRBV7-9	TRBJ2-1	NA	TGTGCCAGCAGCTTAGTTAATGACAATGAGCAGTTCTTC	CASSLVNDNEQFF
NA	TRBV6-2/TRBV6-3	TRBJ1-5	NA	TGTGCCAGCAGTTACTCAGGGATCAATCAGCCCCAGCATTTT	CASSYSGINQPQHF
NA	TRBV7-2	TRBJ1-5	TRBD1	TGTGCCAGCAGCTTAGTAGGGACAGGGGATCAGCCCCAGCATTTT	CASSLVGTGDQPQHF
NA	TRBV6-6	TRBJ1-2	TRBD1	TGTGCCAGCAATCGATTTCGGACAGGCTCACCCACTAACTATGGCTACACCTTC	CASNRFRTGSPTNYGYTF
once	TRBV5-4	TRBJ2-5	TRBD2	TGTGCCAGCAGCTTGACTAAGTCTAGCGGTCTCAAAGAGACCCAGTACTTC	CASSLTKSSGLKETQYF
few	TRBV11-2	TRBJ2-5	TRBD2	TGTGCCAGCAGCCGTAGCGGGGGGTATCGAGAGACCCAGTACTTC	CASSRSGGYRETQYF
NA	TRBV28	TRBJ2-2	NA	TGTGCCAGCAGTTTACGGGGGTATGTCGGGGAGCTGTTTTTT	CASSLRGYVGELFF
NA	TRBV5-4	TRBJ2-5	TRBD2	TGTGCCAGCGGAACGGGACTAGCGGGGACAGAGACCCAGTACTTC	CASGTGLAGTETQYF
NA	TRBV19	TRBJ2-1	TRBD1	TGTGCCAGTAGTATAGTCGGACAGGGGTCCTACAATGAGCAGTTCTTC	CASSIVGQGSYNEQFF
NA	TRBV24-1	TRBJ1-1	NA	TGTGCCACCAGTGTAGCGGGGGGCACTGAAGCTTTCTTT	CATSVAGGTEAFF
NA	TRBV25-1	TRBJ2-2	TRBD2	TGTGCCAGCACCCTAAGCGGGGGGACCGGGGAGCTGTTTTTT	CASTLSGGTGELFF
once	TRBV25-1	TRBJ2-2	NA	TGTGCCAGCAGTGATCGGGGGTCGGCCACCGGGGAGCTGTTTTTT	CASSDRGSATGELFF
NA	TRBV21-1	TRBJ2-4	NA	TGTGCCAGCACCAAATTCAAGGAGGCAGGGAAACTAGCCAAAAACATTCAGTACTTC	CASTKFKEAGKLAKNIQYF
few	TRBV4-1	TRBJ1-1	TRBD1	TGCGCCAGCAGCCACGGACAGGCGAACACTGAAGCTTTCTTT	CASSHGQANTEAFF
NA	TRBV7-2	TRBJ2-3	NA	TGTGCCAGCAGCTTAGACAGCACAGATACGCAGTATTTT	CASSLDSTDTQYF
NA	TRBV6-5	TRBJ1-1	TRBD1	TGTGCCAGCAGTCGACAGGGGGCAAGCACTGAAGCTTTCTTT	CASSRQGASTEAFF
few	TRBV7-9	TRBJ1-2	TRBD1	TGTGCCAGCAGCAATTTTGGGACAGTACGTGGCTACACCTTC	CASSNFGTVRGYTF
NA	TRBV18	TRBJ2-6	NA	TGTGCCAGCTCACCTGGGGCCAACGTCCTGACTTTC	CASSPGANVLTF
NA	TRBV6-1	TRBJ1-4	NA	TGTGCCAGCAGTGTAGGAGGAGGAGGCACTCCAAATGAAAAACTGTTTTTT	CASSVGGGGTPNEKLFF
many	TRBV7-8	TRBJ2-2	NA	TGTGCCAGCACCCCAGCTTATCGCCGCGTCAGGGGATCGACCGGGGAGCTGTTTTTT	CASTPAYRRVRGSTGELFF
NA	TRBV11-1	TRBJ1-2	NA	TGTGCCAGCAGCCCGACCGGGTTCCCAGGCTACACCTTC	CASSPTGFPGYTF
NA	TRBV28	TRBJ2-5	TRBD1	TGTGCCAGCAGTCCTGGGACAGGGGGCAAAGAGACCCAGTACTTC	CASSPGTGGKETQYF
NA	TRBV19	TRBJ1-6	NA	TGTGCCAGTAGTATTGGACGGAGTAACCTGAATAATTCACCCCTCCACTTT	CASSIGRSNLNNSPLHF
NA	TRBV6-5	TRBJ2-1	TRBD2	TGTGCCAGCAGCCTAATAGCGGGGGGTTGGAATGAGCAGTTCTTC	CASSLIAGGWNEQFF
NA	TRBV7-6	TRBJ1-3	NA	TGTGCCAGCAGCTTAGCGATACAAAGCTCTGGAAACACCATATATTTT	CASSLAIQSSGNTIYF
NA	TRBV28	TRBJ2-3	NA	TGTGCCAGCAGTTTAAACTCGCCCACAGGCACAGATACGCAGTATTTT	CASSLNSPTGTDTQYF
NA	TRBV5-1	TRBJ1-2	NA	TGCGCCAGCAGCTTGGAAACAGGGACGACACCCTATGGCTACACCTTC	CASSLETGTTPYGYTF
NA	TRBV5-4	TRBJ2-5	NA	TGTGCCAGCAGCTTTGGCAGGGGACAAGAGACCCAGTACTTC	CASSFGRGQETQYF
NA	TRBV4-1	TRBJ2-7	TRBD2	TGCGCCAGCAGCCAAGATTCGGGACTAGCGGGAGGTGAGCAGTACTTC	CASSQDSGLAGGEQYF
NA	TRBV18	TRBJ2-1	NA	TGTGCCAGCTCACCTTTCGGAGGGGGGGCCACGTGGAATGAGCAGTTCTTC	CASSPFGGGATWNEQFF
NA	TRBV4-3	TRBJ2-7	TRBD1	TGCGCCAGCAGCCAAATTACAGGGGGGTCCTACGAGCAGTACTTC	CASSQITGGSYEQYF
once	TRBV6-5	TRBJ1-1	NA	TGTGCCAGCGGCGAGGATCTTCACGGGAGCACTGAAGCTTTCTTT	CASGEDLHGSTEAFF
NA	TRBV5-6	TRBJ1-1	TRBD1	TGTGCCAGCAGTTTTGACCCGCAGGGGGTGGCTGAAGCTTTCTTT	CASSFDPQGVAEAFF
NA	TRBV7-8	TRBJ1-2	NA	TGTGCCAGCAGCTTAGCTGGACAGCTGACCTATGGCTACACCTTC	CASSLAGQLTYGYTF
NA	TRBV18	TRBJ1-1	NA	TGTGCCAGCTCACCACGGGGGGGATTGGACACTGAAGCTTTCTTT	CASSPRGGLDTEAFF
NA	TRBV27	TRBJ1-2	NA	TGTGCCAGCAGAGGCTACATGGATGGCTACACCTTC	CASRGYMDGYTF
NA	TRBV28	TRBJ1-2	NA	TGTGCCAGCAGTTTTACGGGGCGGCCTGGCTACACCTTC	CASSFTGRPGYTF
NA	TRBV6-1	TRBJ1-2	NA	TGTGCCAGCAGTGAAATCCAGCGGGGTGGCTACACCTTC	CASSEIQRGGYTF
NA	TRBV5-4	TRBJ1-1	NA	TGTGCCAGCAGCGTATCCAGGTTAGCGAACACTGAAGCTTTCTTT	CASSVSRLANTEAFF
once	TRBV18	TRBJ2-2	NA	TGTGCCAGCTCACCATTTCTAGCGAGGAACACCGGGGAGCTGTTTTTT	CASSPFLARNTGELFF